This T cell receptor (beta chain) was profiled in a study of T cell repertoires in cytomegalovirus infection. As for the study in general: Recently identified HLA-C-restricted CMV epitopes were among the peptides used. Signatures in public TCR beta sequences pointed to both CMV infection and matching HLA type.

Broader study findings: Ex vivo responses were dominated by HLA-C-restricted CMV-specific TCR beta clonotypes.

Per the germline V gene, CDR1 is LNHNV and CDR2 is YYDKDF (reference sequence). Between the trimmed V and J ends, which lost 2 bases and 7 bases, there was a span of 12 bases. The CDR3 has 15 amino acids. MiXCR, applied by TCRdb to the reads, yields one record per CDR3 protein. Here the sample spans roughly 800,000 distinct CDR3 sequences, 25% to 35% being singletons. As to this clonotype: Its target is not known.

This clonotype was obtained from a human donor in good health (CMV status not recorded). Some clones in this sample may be carry-over from other donors' samples. The sample was cultured CD8+ T cells from PBMCs, taken from culture after CMV antigen stimulation. V is TRBV15 and J is TRBJ1-6; maybe TRBD1 (6 bases). The CDR3 here is CATSRSRGGNSPLHF. CDR3 DNA: TGTGCCACCAGCAGAAGCAGGGGTGGCAATTCACCCCTCCACTTT.